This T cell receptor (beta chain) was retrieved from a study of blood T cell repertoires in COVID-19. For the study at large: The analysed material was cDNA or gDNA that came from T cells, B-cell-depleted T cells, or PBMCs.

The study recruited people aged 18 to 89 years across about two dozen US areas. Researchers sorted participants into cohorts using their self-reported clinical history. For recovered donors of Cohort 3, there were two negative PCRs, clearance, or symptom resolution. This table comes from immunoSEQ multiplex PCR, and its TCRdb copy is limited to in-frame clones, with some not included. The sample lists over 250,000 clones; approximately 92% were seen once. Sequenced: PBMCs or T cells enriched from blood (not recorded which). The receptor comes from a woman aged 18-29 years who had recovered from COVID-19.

The CDR3 DNA follows: TGTGCCAGCAGGCCAGGGACTAGCGGGGCGGGGGAGACCCAGTACTTC. Translated: CASRPGTSGAGETQYF. The V call is TRBV3-1 (or the pseudogene TRBV3-2), the J call TRBJ2-5, with 13 nucleotides matching TRBD2. Germline CDR1 is LGHDT and CDR2 is YNNKEL (reference sequence). This CDR3 contains 16 residues. V lost 6 bases to trimming and J lost 5 bases; unmatched junction nucleotides: 9.